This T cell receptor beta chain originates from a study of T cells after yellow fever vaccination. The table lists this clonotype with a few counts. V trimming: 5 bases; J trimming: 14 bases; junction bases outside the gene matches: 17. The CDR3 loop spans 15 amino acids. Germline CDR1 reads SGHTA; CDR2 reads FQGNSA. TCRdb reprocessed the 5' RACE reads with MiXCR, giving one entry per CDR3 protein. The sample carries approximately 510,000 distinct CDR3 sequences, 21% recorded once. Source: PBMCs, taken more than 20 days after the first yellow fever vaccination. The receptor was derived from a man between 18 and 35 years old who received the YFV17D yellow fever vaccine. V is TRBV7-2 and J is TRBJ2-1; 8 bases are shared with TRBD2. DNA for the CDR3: TGTGCCAGCAGCATACGGCCGGGACTAGAGTACAAAAAGTTCTTC. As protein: CASSIRPGLEYKKFF.